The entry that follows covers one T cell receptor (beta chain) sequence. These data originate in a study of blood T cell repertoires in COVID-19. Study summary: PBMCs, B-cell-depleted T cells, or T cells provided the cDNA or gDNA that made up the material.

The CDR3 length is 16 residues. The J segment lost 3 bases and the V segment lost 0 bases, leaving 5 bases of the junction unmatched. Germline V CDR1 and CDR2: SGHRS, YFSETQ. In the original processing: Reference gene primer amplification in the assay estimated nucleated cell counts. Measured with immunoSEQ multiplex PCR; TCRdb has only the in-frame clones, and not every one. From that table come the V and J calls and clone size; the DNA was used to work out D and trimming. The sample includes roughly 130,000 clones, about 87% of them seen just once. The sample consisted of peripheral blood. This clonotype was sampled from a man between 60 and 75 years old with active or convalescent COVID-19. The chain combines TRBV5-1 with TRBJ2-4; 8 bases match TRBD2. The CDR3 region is CASSLATSGSKNIQYF. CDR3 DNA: TGCGCCAGCAGCTTGGCGACAAGCGGGAGCAAAAACATTCAGTACTTC.